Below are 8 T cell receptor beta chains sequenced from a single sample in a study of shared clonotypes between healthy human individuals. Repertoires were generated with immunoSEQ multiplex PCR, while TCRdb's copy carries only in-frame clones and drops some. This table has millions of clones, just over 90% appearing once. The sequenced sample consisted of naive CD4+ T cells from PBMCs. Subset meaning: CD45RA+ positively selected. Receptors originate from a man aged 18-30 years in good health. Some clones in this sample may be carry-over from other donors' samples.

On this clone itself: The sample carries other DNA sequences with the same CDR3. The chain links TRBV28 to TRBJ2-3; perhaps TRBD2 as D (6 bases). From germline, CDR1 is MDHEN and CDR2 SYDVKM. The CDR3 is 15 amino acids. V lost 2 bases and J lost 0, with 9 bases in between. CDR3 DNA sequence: TGTGCCAGCAGTTTAGCGGGATCGAGCACAGATACGCAGTATTTT. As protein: CASSLAGSSTDTQYF.

In DNA, the CDR3 is TGTGCCAGCAGTGATCCCCGAGGGGCGGGCTACACCTTC. This translates into CASSDPRGAGYTF. This chain uses TRBV2 with TRBJ1-2; a weak D match, TRBD1 (5 bases). Germline CDR1 and CDR2: SNHLY and FYNNEI. The CDR3 has 13 amino acids. V was pared by 3 bases and J by 8 bases, with 13 bases between.

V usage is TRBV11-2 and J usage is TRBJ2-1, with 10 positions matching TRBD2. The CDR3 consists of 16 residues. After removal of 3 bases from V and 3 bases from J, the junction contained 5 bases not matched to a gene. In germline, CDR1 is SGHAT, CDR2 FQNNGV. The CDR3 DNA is TGTGCCAGCAGCTTTACTAGCGGGATATTCTACAATGAGCAGTTCTTC. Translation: CASSFTSGIFYNEQFF. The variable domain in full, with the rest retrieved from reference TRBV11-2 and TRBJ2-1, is EAGVAQSPRYKIIEKRQSVAFWCNPISGHATLYWYQQILGQGPKLLIQFQNNGVVDDSQLPKDRFSAERLKGVDSTLKIQPAKLEDSAVYLCASSFTSGIFYNEQFFGPGTRLTVL.

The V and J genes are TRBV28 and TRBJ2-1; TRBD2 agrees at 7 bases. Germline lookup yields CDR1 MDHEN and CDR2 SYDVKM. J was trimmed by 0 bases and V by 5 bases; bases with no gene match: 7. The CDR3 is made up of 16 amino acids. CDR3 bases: TGTGCCAGCAGTCCCCTCGGGGGGAGCTCCTACAATGAGCAGTTCTTC. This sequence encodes CASSPLGGSSYNEQFF.

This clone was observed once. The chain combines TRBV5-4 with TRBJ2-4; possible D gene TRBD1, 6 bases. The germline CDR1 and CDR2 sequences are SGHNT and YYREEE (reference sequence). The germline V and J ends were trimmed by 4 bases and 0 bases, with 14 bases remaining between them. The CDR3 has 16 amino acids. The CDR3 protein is CASSPGQGLAKNIQYF. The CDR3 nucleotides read TGTGCCAGCAGCCCGGGACAAGGTTTAGCCAAAAACATTCAGTACTTC.

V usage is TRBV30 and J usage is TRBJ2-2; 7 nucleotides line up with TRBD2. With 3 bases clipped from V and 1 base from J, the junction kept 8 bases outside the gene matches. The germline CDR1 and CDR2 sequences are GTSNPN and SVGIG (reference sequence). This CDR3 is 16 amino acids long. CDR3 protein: CAWRPLGLLNTGELFF. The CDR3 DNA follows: TGTGCCTGGAGGCCATTGGGACTATTGAACACCGGGGAGCTGTTTTTT.

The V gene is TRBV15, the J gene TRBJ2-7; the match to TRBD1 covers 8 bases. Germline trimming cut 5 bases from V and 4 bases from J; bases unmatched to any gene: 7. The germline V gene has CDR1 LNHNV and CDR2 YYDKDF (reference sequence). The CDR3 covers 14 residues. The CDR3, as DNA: TGTGCCACCAGCGGCCGACAGGGGCTTTACGAGCAGTACTTC. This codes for CATSGRQGLYEQYF.

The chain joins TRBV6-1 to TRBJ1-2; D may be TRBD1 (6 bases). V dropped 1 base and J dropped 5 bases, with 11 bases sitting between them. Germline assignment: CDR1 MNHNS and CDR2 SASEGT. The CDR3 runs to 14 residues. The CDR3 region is CASSEVPGDYGYTF. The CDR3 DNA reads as TGTGCCAGCAGTGAAGTGCCAGGGGATTATGGCTACACCTTC.